These 4 T cell receptor beta chains originate from one sample sequenced in a study of T-cell memory formation after mild COVID-19. TCRdb reanalysed the 5' RACE reads using MiXCR and keeps one entry per CDR3 protein. The sample has 350,000 to 450,000 distinct CDR3 sequences; approximately 20% are singletons. Sample: PBMCs or a T cell subset sorted from them (not recorded which). These receptors were taken from an adult woman who had mild COVID-19 (a few samples of this study predate the infection). Cell type and time point are not known.

The rearrangement joins TRBV11-1 to TRBJ2-7; either TRBD1 or TRBD2 may supply D (5 bases each). This CDR3 spans 13 amino acids. Trimming left V 5 bases short and J 0 bases short, with 8 bases between. CDR1 and CDR2 from the germline V gene are SGHAT and FQDESV (reference sequence). CDR3: CASSRDVSYEQYF. The CDR3 DNA reads TGTGCCAGCAGCCGGGACGTCTCCTACGAGCAGTACTTC.

The V and J genes are TRBV12-3 or TRBV12-4 and TRBJ2-1; TRBD2 aligns across 7 bases. V was clipped by 9 bases and J by 5 bases; unmatched bases: 10. This CDR3 is 14 amino acids long. The CDR3: CASSSQRGNNEQFF. The DNA for the CDR3 is TGTGCCAGTTCTTCACAGCGGGGAAACAATGAGCAGTTCTTC.

The rearrangement joins TRBV7-8 to TRBJ2-2; D unresolved. The germline V gene has CDR1 SGHVS and CDR2 FQNEAQ. The CDR3 extends over 15 amino acids. The V end was cut by 1 base, the J end by 2 bases, with 8 bases between. CDR3: CASSLVHPNTGELFF. CDR3 coding DNA: TGTGCCAGCAGCTTAGTTCACCCTAACACCGGGGAGCTGTTTTTT.

This chain uses TRBV24-1 with TRBJ2-3; 7 bases are shared with TRBD2. V shed 0 bases, J shed 4 bases, and the junction held 0 bases outside the gene matches. In germline, CDR1 is KGHDR, CDR2 SFDVKD. This CDR3 comprises 14 residues. CDR3 nucleotides: TGTGCCACCAGTGATTTGGGGGGGGCAGATACGCAGTATTTT. This translates into CATSDLGGADTQYF.